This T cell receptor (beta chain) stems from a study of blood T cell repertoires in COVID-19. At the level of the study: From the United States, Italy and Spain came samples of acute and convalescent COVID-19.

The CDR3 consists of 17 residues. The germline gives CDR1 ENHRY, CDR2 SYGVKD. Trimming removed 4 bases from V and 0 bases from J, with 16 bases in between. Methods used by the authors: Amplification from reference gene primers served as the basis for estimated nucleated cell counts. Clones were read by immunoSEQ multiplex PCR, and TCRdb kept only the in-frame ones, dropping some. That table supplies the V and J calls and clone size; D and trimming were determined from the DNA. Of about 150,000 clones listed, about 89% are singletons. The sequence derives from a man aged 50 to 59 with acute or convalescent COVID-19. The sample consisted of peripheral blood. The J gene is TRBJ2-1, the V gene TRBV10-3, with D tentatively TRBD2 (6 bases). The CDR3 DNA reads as TGTGCCATCAGTGGGGGGGTCGCGGCGACCTCCTACAATGAGCAGTTCTTC. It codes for CAISGGVAATSYNEQFF.